This T cell receptor (beta chain) was identified in a study of shared clonotypes between healthy human individuals. To note about this clone: Its antigen is not identified. Other DNA sequences in the same sample also yield this CDR3.

This CDR3 has 14 amino acids. Germline assignment: CDR1 SGHRS and CDR2 YFSETQ. Deletions cut 1 base from V and 1 base from J, with 8 bases between. The study's findings and limits: Only blood samples were collected, and tissue repertoires likely differ. Estimated richness was generally greater in naive than memory subsets.

Deep-level assay runs were performed. Sequenced by immunoSEQ multiplex PCR; TCRdb stores in-frame clones only, minus some. The data contain a few million clones, about 94% of them singletons. The source material was naive CD4+ T cells sorted from blood. As for subset: CD45RA+ positively selected. The sequence came from a man aged 18 to 29 in good health. The chain has TRBV5-1 and TRBJ1-1, with unresolved D. The CDR3 here is CASSLRGENTEAFF. The CDR3 bases are TGCGCCAGCAGCTTGCGAGGAGAGAACACTGAAGCTTTCTTT.